The 27 T cell receptor beta chains below all came from one sample that was sequenced in a study of cytomegalovirus exposure and HLA in healthy donors. PCR primers comprised 60 Vbeta and 13 Jbeta primers. The table came from immunoSEQ multiplex PCR; TCRdb's copy has only in-frame clones and leaves some out. The sample carries about 76,000 clones, around 70% recorded once. The sample comprised PBMCs. These receptors originate from a woman in her forties in good health and CMV-seropositive.

J is TRBJ2-7 and V is TRBV28; tentatively, D is TRBD1 (5 bases). V was clipped by 7 bases and J by 0 bases, with 13 bases between them. The CDR3 extends over 14 amino acids. Germline V gene lookup returns CDR1 MDHEN and CDR2 SYDVKM. CDR3: CASTDISSSYEQYF. The CDR3 DNA sequence: TGTGCCAGCACGGACATCTCAAGCTCCTACGAGCAGTACTTC.

The CDR3 loop is CASSSLAGAEAQYF. As DNA, the CDR3 is TGTGCCAGCAGCTCACTAGCGGGAGCGGAGGCGCAGTATTTT. The chain employs TRBV14 and TRBJ2-3, with 11 bases lining up with TRBD2. There are 14 residues in the CDR3. Germline V gene lookup returns CDR1 SGHDN and CDR2 FVKESK. Trimming took 5 bases from V and 10 from J; bases not matched to a gene: 8.

The genes are TRBV5-1 and TRBJ1-2, with D unresolved. Germline V CDR1 and CDR2: SGHRS, YFSETQ. The CDR3 loop spans 15 amino acids. V gave up 9 bases and J gave up 0 bases, with 18 bases separating them. This CDR3 reads CATRQETVSNYGYTF. The CDR3 nucleotides are TGCGCCACCAGGCAGGAAACCGTATCTAACTATGGCTACACCTTC.

V and J are TRBV5-1 and TRBJ2-2; 11 nucleotides agree with TRBD1. V was pared by 7 bases and J by 7 bases, with 6 bases of the junction left unmatched. Germline assignment: CDR1 SGHRS and CDR2 YFSETQ. The CDR3 totals 14 residues. The CDR3 region is CASWTGGAGGELFF. The CDR3, as DNA: TGCGCCAGCTGGACAGGGGGCGCGGGCGGGGAGCTGTTTTTT. The entire variable domain, with the rest obtained from reference TRBV5-1 and TRBJ2-2, is as follows: KAGVTQTPRYLIKTRGQQVTLSCSPISGHRSVSWYQQTPGQGLQFLFEYFSETQRNKGNFPGRFSGRQFSNSRSEMNVSTLELGDSALYLCASWTGGAGGELFFGEGSRLTVL.

This clone was recorded a few times. The V and J genes are TRBV28 and TRBJ1-5; 7 bases are a match to TRBD1. The length of the CDR3 is 13 residues. CDR1 is MDHEN and CDR2 is SYDVKM in the germline V gene. J was trimmed by 4 bases and V by 6 bases; bases with no gene match: 3. Written as DNA, the CDR3 is TGTGCCAGCAGGTTGACAGGGAATCAGCCCCAGCATTTT. Protein product: CASRLTGNQPQHF.

The chain links TRBV5-1 to TRBJ2-3; the match to TRBD2 covers 11 bases. Germline V lookup: CDR1 SGHRS, CDR2 YFSETQ. The CDR3 runs to 16 residues. The V and J ends lost 4 bases and 6 bases, in that order; junction bases with no gene match: 10. Written as DNA, the CDR3 is TGCGCCAGCAGCATTCCGACTAGCGGGACTGAGGATACGCAGTATTTT. Translation gives CASSIPTSGTEDTQYF.

This rearrangement joins TRBV5-1 to TRBJ2-3, with TRBD1 matching over 11 bases. Trimming at V came to 5 bases and at J to 13 bases, leaving 3 bases not matched to a gene. Germline-derived CDR1 and CDR2 are SGHRS and YFSETQ. The CDR3 length is 11 residues. The CDR3 nucleotides are TGCGCCAGCAGAGGACAGGGGGCTAAGTATTTT. It specifies CASRGQGAKYF.

The rearrangement uses TRBV25-1 and TRBJ1-1; D uncertain. The V and J ends lost 8 bases and 7 bases respectively, with 11 bases between them. Per germline, CDR1 MGHDK and CDR2 SYGVNS. The CDR3 is made up of 11 amino acids. The CDR3 nucleotides are TGTGCCAGCCGATCCTCGGTTGAAGCTTTCTTT. Amino acids: CASRSSVEAFF.

The chain uses TRBV14 and TRBJ2-3; D is ambiguous. This CDR3 spans 13 amino acids. Trimming pared 2 bases from V and 0 bases from J, leaving 3 bases between. Germline assignment: CDR1 SGHDN and CDR2 FVKESK. CDR3 amino acids: CASSQQSTDTQYF. CDR3 DNA sequence: TGTGCCAGCAGCCAACAGAGCACAGATACGCAGTATTTT.

The chain couples TRBV7-6 to TRBJ1-1, with D possibly TRBD1 on 5 matching bases. Trimming stripped 2 bases from V and 6 bases from J, with 19 bases between. Germline CDR1 and CDR2: SGHVS and FNYEAQ. The CDR3 has 16 residues. The CDR3 loop is CASSLRQGGEVAEAFF. CDR3 nucleotides: TGTGCCAGCAGCTTACGCCAGGGAGGAGAAGTCGCTGAAGCTTTCTTT.

This chain uses TRBV20-1 with TRBJ1-2; the D gene is possibly TRBD1 (6 bases). CDR1 is DFQATT, CDR2 SNEGSKA, per germline (reference sequence). V was shortened by 6 bases and J by 8 bases, with 10 bases between the two germline ends. The CDR3 covers 10 residues. The CDR3 nucleotides are TGCAGTGCGGCAGGGGACGGCTACACCTTC. It encodes CSAAGDGYTF.

This clone was observed a handful of times. The rearrangement joins TRBV6-5 to TRBJ2-7; 12 nucleotides align to TRBD2. This CDR3 spans 13 amino acids. V lost 9 bases and J lost 3; bases outside the gene matches: 3. Looked up from germline, CDR1 is MNHEY and CDR2 is SVGAGI. CDR3 in amino acids: CASRTSGIYEQYF. CDR3 DNA: TGTGCCAGTCGGACTAGCGGGATCTACGAGCAGTACTTC.

The chain combines TRBV10-1 with TRBJ2-5, with D possibly being TRBD1 (7 bases). V dropped 3 bases and J dropped 5 bases, with 16 bases sitting between them. CDR3 length: 15 residues. Per the germline V gene, CDR1 is WNHNN and CDR2 is SYGVQD (reference sequence). The CDR3 nucleotides read TGCGCCAGCAGTGATGGGCAGGGGGGTAGGGAGACCCAGTACTTC. Translated, it gives CASSDGQGGRETQYF.

The J gene is TRBJ2-1, the V gene TRBV30; TRBD2 aligns across 7 bases. The V gene end was trimmed by 3 bases and the J gene end by 4 bases; junction bases not matched to a gene: 9. Germline V gene data show CDR1 as GTSNPN and CDR2 as SVGIG (reference sequence). CDR3 length equals 15 residues. Here the CDR3 DNA reads TGTGCCTGGAGCGTTTCGGGCGGGGGATACAATGAGCAGTTCTTC. The encoded protein is CAWSVSGGGYNEQFF.

In DNA form, the CDR3 reads TGTGCCAGCAGTTCGGGGGGGTATAGCAATCAGCCCCAGCATTTT. As protein: CASSSGGYSNQPQHF. The chain couples TRBV28 to TRBJ1-5, with TRBD1 as a possible D gene (5 bases). This CDR3 spans 15 amino acids. Germline CDR1 is MDHEN and CDR2 is SYDVKM. V was pared by 4 bases and J by 0 bases, with 10 bases between.

This clone has just a few counts. This sequence joins TRBV5-5 and TRBJ2-4; 11 nucleotides match TRBD2. V dropped 1 base and J dropped 8; count of bases not matched to a gene: 2. From germline, CDR1 is SGHKS and CDR2 YYEKEE (reference sequence). CDR3 length: 14 amino acids. The CDR3 DNA follows: TGTGCCAGCAGCTTGTTAGCGGGAGGGGACATTCAGTACTTC. Translated, it gives CASSLLAGGDIQYF.

This chain joins TRBV25-1 and TRBJ2-2, with TRBD1 identical over 9 bases. The CDR3 extends over 14 amino acids. Unmatched junction bases numbered 3, after V lost 6 bases and J lost 4 bases. Germline values: CDR1 MGHDK, CDR2 SYGVNS. CDR3 region: CASSRQGGTGELFF. The CDR3 bases are TGTGCCAGCAGCCGACAGGGGGGCACCGGGGAGCTGTTTTTT.

A few counts support this clone. The chain links TRBV12-2 to TRBJ1-3; TRBD1 is the table's D call and was not checked against the DNA. TRBV12-2 has pseudogene status. This CDR3 has 17 amino acids. This CDR3 is CASRPPDSADSGNTIYF. CDR3 sequence (DNA): TGTGCAAGTCGACCACCAGACAGCGCGGACTCTGGAAACACCATATATTTT.

Remarks on this clone: Germline and junction disagree at one end, which may indicate a read error. The chain links TRBV30 to TRBJ1-2; D ambiguous. Germline CDR1 and CDR2: GTSNPN and SVGIG (reference sequence). This CDR3 region has 14 residues. CDR3 in DNA: TGTGCCTCATCTCCCGGGGTGAAAGTTAATGGCTACCCCTTC. Its translation is CASSPGVKVNGYPF.

The gene calls are TRBV6-5 and TRBJ2-5, with D tentatively TRBD1 (6 bases). This CDR3 contains 12 residues. Per germline, CDR1 MNHEY and CDR2 SVGAGI. Trimming shortened V by 2 bases and J by 7 bases, and 8 bases separated the two germline ends. CDR3 nucleotide sequence: TGTGCCAGCAGTTACCAAGGGGGGACCCAGTACTTC. Translating gives CASSYQGGTQYF.

The chain recombines TRBV4-2 with TRBJ2-2; TRBD2 aligns across 8 bases. The germline V gene encodes CDR1 LGHNA and CDR2 YNFKEQ. J lost 5 bases, V lost 0 bases, and 8 bases had no gene match. There are 17 residues in the CDR3. The CDR3 sequence is CASSQELAGGMTGELFF. For the CDR3, the DNA is TGTGCCAGCAGCCAAGAGCTGGCGGGGGGAATGACCGGGGAGCTGTTTTTT.

The chain is built from TRBV4-1 and TRBJ1-6; D call uncertain. Trimming cost V 2 bases and J 0 bases, with 17 bases left between them. The CDR3 runs 19 residues. Germline loops: CDR1 MGHRA, CDR2 YSYEKL. The CDR3 here is CASSQTLLGLSSYNSPLHF. In DNA form, the CDR3 reads TGCGCCAGCAGCCAAACCCTCCTAGGACTCAGCTCCTATAATTCACCCCTCCACTTT.

The genes are TRBV2 and TRBJ2-2; 7 nucleotides align to TRBD2. The CDR3 loop spans 14 amino acids. In germline, CDR1 is SNHLY, CDR2 FYNNEI. V dropped 7 bases and J dropped 6; count of bases not matched to a gene: 8. The CDR3 DNA reads TGTGCCAGCAAGGGAGGGGCGAGCCCCGGGGAGCTGTTTTTT. Its protein is CASKGGASPGELFF.

V and J are TRBV30 and TRBJ2-5; D possibly corresponds to TRBD2 (5 bases). This CDR3 region has 12 residues. Looked up from germline, CDR1 is GTSNPN and CDR2 is SVGIG (reference sequence). Trimming shortened V by 1 base and J by 7 bases, and 10 bases separated the two germline ends. The CDR3, as DNA: TGTGCCTGGAGTGCAGTCGGAGGGACCCAGTACTTC. It is translated as CAWSAVGGTQYF.

The chain employs TRBV9 and TRBJ1-6, with 7 nucleotides matching TRBD1. Germline V gene sequence: CDR1 SGDLS, CDR2 YYNGEE. Trimming at V came to 4 bases and at J to 6 bases, leaving 4 bases not matched to a gene. This CDR3 has 14 amino acids. The CDR3 protein is CASSLRQGNSPLHF. Written as DNA, the CDR3 is TGTGCCAGCAGCTTGCGACAGGGTAATTCACCCCTCCACTTT.

Only one count was recorded for this clone. The gene calls are TRBV7-8 and TRBJ2-5; D is unclear. The CDR3 is 13 residues long. Deletions cut 5 bases from V and 2 bases from J, with 9 bases between. Germline CDR1 and CDR2: SGHVS and FQNEAQ. The CDR3 DNA reads TGTGCCAGCAGCATCGCGGTACAAGAGACCCAGTACTTC. Translating it yields CASSIAVQETQYF.

This clone was counted a single time. The chain recombines TRBV2 with TRBJ1-2, with TRBD1 identical over 8 bases. Germline V gives CDR1 SNHLY, CDR2 FYNNEI. V gave up 10 bases and J gave up 9 bases; unmatched junction bases: 7. CDR3 length: 11 residues. The CDR3 bases are TGTGCCACCCAAAGACAGGGGAGCTACACCTTC. Translated: CATQRQGSYTF.